This T cell receptor (beta chain) stems from a study of post-analysis software for immune sequencing data. Overall study: Progressive-relapsing, secondary progressive and relapsing-remitting multiple sclerosis were among the disease courses included. General study results and limits: Strong co-clustering by F measure was seen for same-batch samples. Patients used five TRBV segments, including TRBV5-6, TRBV5-1 and TRBV20-1, more often than controls. Normalized Chao1 diversity was significantly reduced in patients versus controls.

The germline V gene has CDR1 SQVTM and CDR2 ANQGSEA. The CDR3 covers 17 residues. With 1 base removed from V and 2 bases from J, the gap between germline ends came to 17 bases. With respect to this clonotype: What it binds is unknown.

Incorporated into the TCR beta cDNA libraries were unique molecular identifiers, which served to reduce PCR and sequencing biases. The source material, roughly 0.9 to 10 million T cells, gave rise to 400,000 to 550,000 cDNA molecules. MiXCR, run by TCRdb on the PCR reads, gives a single entry per CDR3 protein. Altogether fewer than 700,000 distinct CDR3 sequences are present, about 44% being singletons, with the ten largest covering under 2%. Sequencing was done on a sample of blood. The sequence was collected from a girl aged 10-17 years with multiple sclerosis. The J gene is TRBJ1-4, the V gene TRBV29-1; the D gene is possibly TRBD1 (5 bases). In DNA, the CDR3 is TGCAGCGTTGAAGCTTCAACAGGCGTGCTGACTAATGAAAAACTGTTTTTT. This encodes CSVEASTGVLTNEKLFF. Full variable domain (rest looked up from reference TRBV29-1 and TRBJ1-4): SAVISQKPSRDICQRGTSLTIQCQVDSQVTMMFWYRQQPGQSLTLIATANQGSEATYESGFVIDKFPISRPNLTFSTLTVSNMSPEDSSIYLCSVEASTGVLTNEKLFFGSGTQLSVL.